A single sample gave rise to the 13 T cell receptor beta chains below, sequenced in a study of blood T cell repertoires in COVID-19. Some clones are missing from TCRdb's copy, which holds only in-frame ones; the method was immunoSEQ multiplex PCR. The repertoire holds around 82,000 clones, with approximately 86% as singletons. What was sequenced was peripheral blood. Receptor source: an elderly man with COVID-19, enrolled during active disease.

The rearrangement uses TRBV12-5 and TRBJ1-1, with 8 bases identical to TRBD1. V lost 6 bases and J lost 6; bases outside the gene matches: 6. The CDR3 contains 13 residues. Germline V lookup: CDR1 LGHNT, CDR2 FRNRAP. DNA of the CDR3: TGTGCTAGTGGCCGTGCAGGGGGCTCTGAAGCTTTCTTT. It translates to CASGRAGGSEAFF.

In its sample, this clone was seen a few times. The rearrangement links TRBV7-9 to TRBJ2-7; TRBD2 might be the D (6 bases). V was clipped by 4 bases and J by 6 bases, with 16 bases between them. This CDR3 has 14 residues. CDR1 and CDR2 (germline): SEHNR, FQNEAQ (reference sequence). The chain's CDR3 is CASSSSRGSAEQYF. CDR3 coding DNA: TGTGCCAGCAGCTCCTCACGGGGGTCTGCCGAGCAGTACTTC.

V is TRBV6-1 and J is TRBJ1-6; 9 bases align to TRBD1. J lost 4 bases, V lost 2 bases, and 12 bases had no gene match. This CDR3 is built from 19 residues. In germline, CDR1 is MNHNS, CDR2 SASEGT. In nucleotides, the CDR3 is TGTGCCAGCAGTGAATTGGGACAGGGATACACACCTTATAATTCACCCCTCCACTTT. Its translation: CASSELGQGYTPYNSPLHF.

J is TRBJ1-2 and V is TRBV5-4; 11 bases map to TRBD1. This CDR3 contains 13 residues. CDR1 is SGHNT, CDR2 YYREEE, per germline (reference sequence). J gave up 6 bases and V 3 bases, and 1 base lay outside the gene matches. CDR3 sequence (DNA): TGTGCCAGCAGCTGGGACAGGGGGGATGGCTACACCTTC. It translates to CASSWDRGDGYTF.

V and J are TRBV5-1 and TRBJ1-6, with D unresolved. CDR1 is SGHRS and CDR2 is YFSETQ in the germline V gene. The V and J ends lost 5 bases and 0 bases respectively, with 9 bases between them. This CDR3 is 15 amino acids long. The CDR3 protein is CASRLGSSYNSPLHF. The CDR3 coding sequence is TGCGCCAGCAGGCTAGGAAGCTCCTATAATTCACCCCTCCACTTT.

The chain employs TRBV7-8 and TRBJ2-2, with 8 bases aligning to TRBD2. The CDR3 contains 16 residues. V shed 5 bases and J 4 bases; nucleotides not matched to a gene: 9. Germline assignment: CDR1 SGHVS and CDR2 FQNEAQ. In DNA form, the CDR3 reads TGTGCCAGCAGCGCTCGCGGCGGGGGGTTCACCGGGGAGCTGTTTTTT. Residues: CASSARGGGFTGELFF.

The chain has TRBV11-3 and TRBJ2-1; a weak D match, TRBD1 (6 bases). Trimming cost V 4 bases and J 2 bases, with 12 bases left between them. Per germline, CDR1 SGHNT and CDR2 YENEEA. This CDR3 has 15 residues. Here the CDR3 DNA reads TGTGCCAGCAGCTCAGGGGCGGTGGCCTACAATGAGCAGTTCTTC. It yields the protein CASSSGAVAYNEQFF.

V gene TRBV20-1 combines with J gene TRBJ1-2, with D possibly being TRBD1 (5 bases). This CDR3 spans 13 amino acids. Trimming took 3 bases from V and 4 from J, leaving 12 bases between them. Per the germline V gene, CDR1 is DFQATT and CDR2 is SNEGSKA (reference sequence). The CDR3: CSASRQGGYGYTF. The CDR3 DNA is TGCAGTGCTAGTCGGCAGGGAGGCTATGGCTACACCTTC.

Relative to its sample, this clone is medium-sized. This chain uses TRBV2 with TRBJ1-4; D gene ambiguous. The CDR3 is 13 residues long. The V gene lost 4 bases and the J gene lost 8 bases, with 11 bases spanning the gap. Per the germline V gene, CDR1 is SNHLY and CDR2 is FYNNEI. DNA of the CDR3: TGTGCCAGCAGTGGCGAGGGTTGGGAAAAACTGTTTTTT. Its translation: CASSGEGWEKLFF.

The chain recombines TRBV24-1 with TRBJ2-7; 7 bases map to TRBD1. Germline lookup yields CDR1 KGHDR and CDR2 SFDVKD. V lost 10 bases to trimming and J lost 2 bases; unmatched junction nucleotides: 10. The CDR3 sequence is 14 residues long. The CDR3 region is CATDDGDSPYEQYF. As DNA, the CDR3 is TGTGCCACGGACGACGGGGACAGCCCCTACGAGCAGTACTTC.

The rearrangement uses TRBV9 and TRBJ2-1; D may be TRBD2 (5 bases). The CDR3 extends over 16 amino acids. CDR1 is SGDLS and CDR2 is YYNGEE in the germline V gene. The ends were cut back, 3 bases at V and 7 bases at J, with 20 bases in the middle. The CDR3 DNA reads TGTGCCAGCAGCGCAACGACCTTCCGGGGTAGGAATGAGCAGTTCTTC. Its protein product is CASSATTFRGRNEQFF.

This clone was counted a few times. CDR3 DNA: TGTGCCAGCAGTAAGACAGAGATGAACACTGAAGCTTTCTTT. This sequence encodes CASSKTEMNTEAFF. This sequence joins TRBV7-2 and TRBJ1-1, with a possible D match to TRBD1 (5 bases). Between the trimmed V and J ends, which lost 6 bases and 0 bases, there was a span of 11 bases. The CDR3 runs to 14 residues. Germline V gene sequence: CDR1 SGHTA, CDR2 FQGNSA.

The chain uses TRBV18 and TRBJ1-5, with 9 nucleotides matching TRBD1. Germline V gives CDR1 KGHSH, CDR2 LQKENI. The CDR3 totals 15 residues. V shed 2 bases and J 6 bases; nucleotides not matched to a gene: 5. In nucleotides, the CDR3 is TGTGCCAGCTCACCAGGGACAGGGAGGCTTCAGCCCCAGCATTTT. Translation: CASSPGTGRLQPQHF.